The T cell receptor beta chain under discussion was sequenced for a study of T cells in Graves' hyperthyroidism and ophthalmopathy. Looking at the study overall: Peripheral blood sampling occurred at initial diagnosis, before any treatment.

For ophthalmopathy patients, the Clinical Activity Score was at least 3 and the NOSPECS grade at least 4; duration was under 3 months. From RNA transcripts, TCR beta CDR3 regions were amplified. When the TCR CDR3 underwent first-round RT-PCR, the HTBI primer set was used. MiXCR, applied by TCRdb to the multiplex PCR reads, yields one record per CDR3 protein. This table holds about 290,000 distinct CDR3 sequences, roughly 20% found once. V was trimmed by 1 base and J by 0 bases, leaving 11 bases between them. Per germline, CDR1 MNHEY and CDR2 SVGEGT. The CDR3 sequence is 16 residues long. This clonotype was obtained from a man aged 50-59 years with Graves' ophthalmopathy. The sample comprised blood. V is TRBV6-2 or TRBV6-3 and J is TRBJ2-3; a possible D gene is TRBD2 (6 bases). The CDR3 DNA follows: TGTGCCAGCAGTTACTTATCCGGAGGGAGCACAGATACGCAGTATTTT. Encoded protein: CASSYLSGGSTDTQYF.